This T cell receptor (beta chain) is drawn from a study of blood T cell repertoires in COVID-19 (dated by TCRdb to about 2020). A note on the overall study: Samples from collaborators originated in the United States, Italy and Spain and spanned both the acute and convalescent phases of COVID-19. The prospective study material was composed of cDNA or gDNA derived from T cells, B-cell-depleted T cells, or PBMCs. The dataset comprised deeply sampled blood TCRbeta repertoires from subjects exposed to, actively infected with, or recovered from COVID-19. A freely available public database, intended as a resource for researchers studying the immune response to SARS-CoV-2, is where the repertoires were released. The samples were drawn from two sources: the first 160 participants of the ongoing ImmuneRACE study, and about 1,300 subjects contributed by 6 global collaborators. Sample metadata almost always included a de-identified subject ID, COVID-19 status, age in years and sex. HLA class I and class II types, where available, came from metadata supplied by the sample provider rather than from assay-based typing. Overall results and qualifications from the work: How much clinical and demographic metadata was included differed by source and by participant, and the metadata was provided uncurated.

The immunoSEQ Assay, a bias-controlled multiplex PCR, was used to amplify TCRbeta CDR3 regions from genomic DNA. In the paper's pipeline: Within the assay, amplification of reference gene primers was used to estimate how many nucleated cells each sample contained. Sequence reads were collapsed and filtered to measure the absolute abundance of every unique TCRbeta CDR3 rearrangement. For each sample, productive Simpson clonality was calculated by taking the square root of Simpson's diversity index across productive rearrangements. TCRdb mirrors the immuneACCESS table, restricted to in-frame sequences. Some clones are absent from its copies; in checked studies, under half trace to an unresolved V gene, and the reason for the others is unknown. That table supplies the V and J calls and clone size; D and trimming were determined from the DNA. Within this sample are around 98,000 clones, with approximately 88% of them counted one time only. Roughly 17% of the sample is in the top ten clones.

Collaborating institutions collected whole blood in K2EDTA tubes following their own protocols. For TCRbeta analysis, collaborator samples were shipped as frozen whole blood, as isolated PBMCs, or as DNA extracted from either sample type. The CDR3 goes from the cysteine to the phenylalanine over 14 residues. Only the CDR3 region is kept as DNA, spanning 42 bases read in frame from base 1. CDR1 SGHRS and CDR2 YFSETQ are derived from the germline V gene. Trimming accounts for 3 bases at V and 3 bases at J, while the number of junction bases matched to no gene is 3. A remark on this clone: Its antigen has not been determined. Qualities for individual bases were not recorded, and no much larger clone is one base off.

The clonotype was recovered from a woman aged 60-70 years with acute or convalescent COVID-19. Sequencing used peripheral blood. The chain is encoded by TRBV5-1 joined to TRBJ2-7; the central 10 bases match TRBD1. The CDR3 region reads CASSSTGGGYEQYF. DNA sequence: TGCGCCAGCAGCTCGACAGGGGGCGGCTACGAGCAGTACTTC. Where the CDR3 stops, the reference TRBV5-1 and TRBJ2-7 genes take over; the full variable domain is KAGVTQTPRYLIKTRGQQVTLSCSPISGHRSVSWYQQTPGQGLQFLFEYFSETQRNKGNFPGRFSGRQFSNSRSEMNVSTLELGDSALYLCASSSTGGGYEQYFGPGTRLTVT.